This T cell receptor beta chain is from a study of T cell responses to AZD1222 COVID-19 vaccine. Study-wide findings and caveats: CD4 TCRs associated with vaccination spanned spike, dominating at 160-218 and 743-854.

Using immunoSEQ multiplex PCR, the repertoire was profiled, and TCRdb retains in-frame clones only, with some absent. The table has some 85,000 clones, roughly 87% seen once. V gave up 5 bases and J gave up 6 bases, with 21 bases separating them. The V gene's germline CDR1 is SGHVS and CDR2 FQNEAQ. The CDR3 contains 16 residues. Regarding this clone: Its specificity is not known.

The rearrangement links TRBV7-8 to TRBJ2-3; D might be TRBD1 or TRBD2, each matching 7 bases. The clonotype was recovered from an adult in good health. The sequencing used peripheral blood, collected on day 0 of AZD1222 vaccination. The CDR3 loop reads CASSLRRGGGVDTQYF. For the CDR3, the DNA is TGTGCCAGCAGCCTACGCAGGGGGGGCGGTGTGGATACGCAGTATTTT.